A single sample is the source of the 25 T cell receptor beta chains below, sequenced in a study of cytomegalovirus exposure and HLA in healthy donors. Primers included in the PCR were 60 Vbeta and 13 Jbeta primers. Clones were read by immunoSEQ multiplex PCR, and TCRdb kept only the in-frame ones, dropping some. The sample has under 150,000 clones, about 78% seen once. Source material: PBMCs. These receptors came from a human donor in good health.

The chain employs TRBV30 and TRBJ2-7; TRBD1 agrees at 9 bases. V shed 3 bases, J shed 5 bases, and the junction held 11 bases outside the gene matches. The CDR3 consists of 15 residues. Germline V CDR1 and CDR2: GTSNPN, SVGIG (reference sequence). CDR3 protein: CAWSAPRQGGNEQYF. The CDR3 DNA follows: TGTGCCTGGAGCGCCCCCCGACAGGGGGGCAACGAGCAGTACTTC.

The chain has TRBV4-2 and TRBJ2-2; D possibly corresponds to TRBD2 (5 bases). V lost 1 base and J 1 base, leaving 16 bases between the germline ends. CDR1 and CDR2 from the germline V gene are LGHNA and YNFKEQ. This CDR3 is 18 amino acids long. The CDR3 DNA follows: TGTGCCAGCAGCCAAGCGGGGTTGGGGAGCGGGAACACCGGGGAGCTGTTTTTT. It is translated as CASSQAGLGSGNTGELFF.

This clone was detected a few times. This chain uses TRBV7-2 with TRBJ1-4, with D maybe TRBD1 (6 bases). V dropped 5 bases and J dropped 8 bases, with 18 bases sitting between them. This CDR3 contains 15 residues. Germline V lookup: CDR1 SGHTA, CDR2 FQGNSA. The CDR3 region has the DNA TGTGCCAGCAGCCCCTGGGAGGGGGTCCGGGAAAAACTGTTTTTT. Residues: CASSPWEGVREKLFF.

This chain links TRBV5-1 with TRBJ1-1; D unresolved. The V gene's germline CDR1 is SGHRS and CDR2 YFSETQ. V was pared by 0 bases and J by 4 bases, with 16 bases between. This CDR3 region has 16 residues. CDR3 region: CASSLAPLDGITEAFF. The CDR3 bases are TGCGCCAGCAGCTTGGCCCCACTAGACGGAATCACTGAAGCTTTCTTT.

This sequence joins TRBV9 and TRBJ2-1; a possible D gene is TRBD2 (6 bases). The germline gives CDR1 SGDLS, CDR2 YYNGEE. The CDR3 has 13 amino acids. V lost 5 bases, J lost 7 bases, and 13 bases lay in between. The CDR3 here is CASRSGGWNEQFF. The CDR3 region has the DNA TGTGCCAGCAGGTCCGGGGGATGGAATGAGCAGTTCTTC.

This clone occurred a few times. V and J are TRBV19 and TRBJ2-7; D might be TRBD2 (5 bases). V lost 3 bases and J 4 bases, leaving 13 bases between the germline ends. The CDR3 runs 14 residues. Germline-derived CDR1 and CDR2 are LNHDA and SQIVND (reference sequence). CDR3 sequence reads: CASSMRAEAYEQYF. CDR3 DNA: TGTGCCAGTAGTATGAGGGCCGAGGCGTACGAGCAGTACTTC. Full variable domain (missing parts from reference TRBV19 and TRBJ2-7): DGGITQSPKYLFRKEGQNVTLSCEQNLNHDAMYWYRQDPGQGLRLIYYSQIVNDFQKGDIAEGYSVSREKKESFPLTVTSAQKNPTAFYLCASSMRAEAYEQYFGPGTRLTVT.

The CDR3 nucleotides read TGTGCCAGTCGACCTCCAGGGGTCCCTGAAGCTTTCTTT. Protein sequence: CASRPPGVPEAFF. The chain uses TRBV28 and TRBJ1-1; D is possibly TRBD1 (6 bases). This CDR3 comprises 13 residues. Germline CDR1 reads MDHEN; CDR2 reads SYDVKM. Trimming left V 9 bases short and J 6 bases short, with 17 bases between.

This clone was detected only a few times. The CDR3 DNA reads as TGTGCCAGCAGCTTAGCCCACAGGGAGCAGTACTTC. It codes for CASSLAHREQYF. The chain couples TRBV11-2 to TRBJ2-7, with D perhaps matching TRBD1 (5 bases). V gave up 1 base and J gave up 7 bases, with 8 bases separating them. The CDR3 sequence is 12 residues long. The germline V gene has CDR1 SGHAT and CDR2 FQNNGV.

As to this clone: The sample contains more than one DNA sequence encoding this CDR3. The gene calls are TRBV5-1 and TRBJ2-7, with TRBD1 matching over 7 bases. The CDR3 has 13 residues. After removal of 4 bases from V and 2 bases from J, the junction contained 3 bases not matched to a gene. Germline V gene lookup returns CDR1 SGHRS and CDR2 YFSETQ. The CDR3 here is CASSRDRAYEQYF. The DNA of the CDR3 is TGCGCCAGCAGCCGCGACAGGGCCTACGAGCAGTACTTC.

This clone has a handful of counts. The chain joins TRBV9 to TRBJ2-3; D not certain. Germline assignment: CDR1 SGDLS and CDR2 YYNGEE. The CDR3 runs to 16 residues. Trimming left V 2 bases short and J 0 bases short, with 13 bases between. CDR3: CASSVRSPPSTDTQYF. The CDR3 DNA sequence: TGTGCCAGCAGCGTCCGGTCGCCTCCTAGCACAGATACGCAGTATTTT.

The chain joins TRBV5-1 to TRBJ1-1; perhaps TRBD1 as D (6 bases). This CDR3 has 14 amino acids. Looked up from germline, CDR1 is SGHRS and CDR2 is YFSETQ. Between the trimmed V and J ends, which lost 4 bases and 3 bases, there was a span of 13 bases. For the CDR3, the DNA is TGCGCCAGCAGCCAACCCGGACAGCACACTGAAGCTTTCTTT. Its protein is CASSQPGQHTEAFF. The full variable domain, with the rest looked up from reference TRBV5-1 and TRBJ1-1, is KAGVTQTPRYLIKTRGQQVTLSCSPISGHRSVSWYQQTPGQGLQFLFEYFSETQRNKGNFPGRFSGRQFSNSRSEMNVSTLELGDSALYLCASSQPGQHTEAFFGQGTRLTVV.

The V and J genes are TRBV27 and TRBJ2-2, with 8 bases lining up with TRBD1. Germline CDR1 and CDR2: MNHEY and SMNVEV (reference sequence). The CDR3 consists of 13 residues. Trimming took 5 bases from V and 7 from J; bases not matched to a gene: 3. DNA of the CDR3: TGTGCCAGCAGTCCGACAGGGGACGGGGAGCTGTTTTTT. It encodes CASSPTGDGELFF.

The chain employs TRBV7-3 and TRBJ2-6; no clear D. V was shortened by 5 bases and J by 0 bases, with 14 bases between the two germline ends. CDR3 length: 17 residues. The germline V gene encodes CDR1 SGHTA and CDR2 FQGTGA. The DNA for the CDR3 is TGTGCCAGCAGCGCAACCCCACAGCACTCTGGGGCCAACGTCCTGACTTTC. This codes for CASSATPQHSGANVLTF.

This chain connects TRBV14 to TRBJ2-2; a weak D match, TRBD2 (5 bases). The CDR3 has 15 residues. CDR1 is SGHDN and CDR2 is FVKESK in the germline V gene. Trimming cost V 1 base and J 4 bases, with 10 bases left between them. The CDR3 DNA reads TGTGCCAGCAGCCAAGTTCGACTATTCACCGGGGAGCTGTTTTTT. This gives the protein CASSQVRLFTGELFF. Together with reference TRBV14 and TRBJ2-2, the CDR3 gives the full variable domain: EAGVTQFPSHSVIEKGQTVTLRCDPISGHDNLYWYRRVMGKEIKFLLHFVKESKQDESGMPNNRFLAERTGGTYSTLKVQPAELEDSGVYFCASSQVRLFTGELFFGEGSRLTVL.

V usage is TRBV2 and J usage is TRBJ2-5; weak D call: TRBD2 (6 bases). The CDR3 has 14 amino acids. Trimming removed 6 bases from V and 0 bases from J, with 11 bases in between. Germline V gene sequence: CDR1 SNHLY, CDR2 FYNNEI. The CDR3 protein is CASSAGTYQETQYF. CDR3 coding DNA: TGTGCCAGCAGCGCCGGGACTTACCAAGAGACCCAGTACTTC.

The J gene is TRBJ2-5, the V gene TRBV7-9; 9 positions agree with TRBD1. Germline V gene sequence: CDR1 SEHNR, CDR2 FQNEAQ (reference sequence). The CDR3 length is 14 residues. The J segment lost 3 bases and the V segment lost 5 bases, leaving 4 bases of the junction unmatched. The CDR3 DNA reads as TGTGCCAGCAGCGCGACAGGGGGAAAAGAGACCCAGTACTTC. This encodes CASSATGGKETQYF.

The rearrangement joins TRBV7-9 to TRBJ2-5; 7 bases are a match to TRBD1. J lost 3 bases, V lost 4 bases, and 8 bases had no gene match. Germline loops: CDR1 SEHNR, CDR2 FQNEAQ (reference sequence). The CDR3 has 15 amino acids. CDR3 residues: CASSSRTGSEETQYF. In nucleotides, the CDR3 is TGTGCCAGCAGCTCGCGGACAGGATCTGAAGAGACCCAGTACTTC.

In regard to this clone: One end of the junction fails to match germline, which may point to a read error. This chain uses TRBV2 with TRBJ1-2; D remains ambiguous. CDR1 SNHLY and CDR2 FYNNEI come from the germline V gene. This CDR3 has 14 residues. The CDR3 spells CASSPERTNHGYTF. The CDR3 region has the DNA TGTGCCAGCAGCCCTGAGCGGACTAACCATGGCTACACCTTC.

The rearrangement joins TRBV19 to TRBJ2-5, with TRBD1 matching 7 bases. Trimming took 4 bases from V and 1 from J; bases not matched to a gene: 3. Germline CDR1 LNHDA, CDR2 SQIVND (reference sequence). The CDR3 covers 14 residues. The CDR3 nucleotides read TGTGCCAGTAGTAACCACAGGGGCCAAGAGACCCAGTACTTC. It encodes CASSNHRGQETQYF.

The V and J genes are TRBV6-6 and TRBJ1-1; D possibly corresponds to TRBD1 (5 bases). The CDR3 spans 13 residues. Trimming stripped 5 bases from V and 7 bases from J, with 14 bases between. The germline gives CDR1 MNHNY, CDR2 SVGAGI (reference sequence). CDR3 DNA: TGTGCCAGCAGTCCAATCAGACAGAATGAAGCTTTCTTT. Its protein product is CASSPIRQNEAFF.

The rearrangement joins TRBV7-2 to TRBJ2-3, with 10 bases that match TRBD2. V gave up 4 bases and J gave up 0 bases; unmatched junction bases: 13. This CDR3 has 19 residues. The germline V gene has CDR1 SGHTA and CDR2 FQGNSA. CDR3 nucleotides: TGTGCCAGCAGCTCCCCAGGAGCGGGGGGGCCAAGTAGCACAGATACGCAGTATTTT. Its translation is CASSSPGAGGPSSTDTQYF.

V and J are TRBV29-1 and TRBJ1-1, with D maybe TRBD1 (6 bases). This CDR3 has 15 residues. Germline values: CDR1 SQVTM, CDR2 ANQGSEA. V was clipped by 3 bases and J by 2 bases, with 16 bases between them. The CDR3 sequence is CSVDIGGPLNTEAFF. The CDR3 region has the DNA TGCAGCGTTGATATAGGGGGACCATTAAACACTGAAGCTTTCTTT.

The chain carries TRBV30 and TRBJ2-2; the match to TRBD1 covers 7 bases. The germline V gene has CDR1 GTSNPN and CDR2 SVGIG (reference sequence). Losses at the gene ends were 3 bases for V and 5 bases for J; bases not matched to a gene: 15. The CDR3 is 17 residues long. The CDR3 nucleotides are TGTGCCTGGAGGGGAGCCGGGACAGTTAGTCATACCGGGGAGCTGTTTTTT. It specifies CAWRGAGTVSHTGELFF.

Notes on this clone: This specimen includes other DNA sequences encoding the same CDR3. This sequence joins TRBV7-9 and TRBJ1-6; D possibly corresponds to TRBD1 (6 bases). The CDR3 consists of 14 residues. The V and J ends lost 5 bases and 7 bases respectively, with 12 bases between them. CDR1 is SEHNR, CDR2 FQNEAQ, per germline (reference sequence). CDR3 in DNA: TGTGCCAGCAGCCCCGGACAGTCGAATTCACCCCTCCACTTT. This encodes CASSPGQSNSPLHF.

Note on this clone: One end of the junction varies from germline; a read error may be responsible. CDR3 loop: CASSRTTSGRPNF. The CDR3 DNA is TGCGCCAGCAGCCGGACCACTAGCGGGAGGCCGAATTTT. The chain links TRBV4-3 to TRBJ2-3; 12 nucleotides line up with TRBD2. This CDR3 region has 13 residues. Germline-derived CDR1 and CDR2 are LGHNA and YSLEER.